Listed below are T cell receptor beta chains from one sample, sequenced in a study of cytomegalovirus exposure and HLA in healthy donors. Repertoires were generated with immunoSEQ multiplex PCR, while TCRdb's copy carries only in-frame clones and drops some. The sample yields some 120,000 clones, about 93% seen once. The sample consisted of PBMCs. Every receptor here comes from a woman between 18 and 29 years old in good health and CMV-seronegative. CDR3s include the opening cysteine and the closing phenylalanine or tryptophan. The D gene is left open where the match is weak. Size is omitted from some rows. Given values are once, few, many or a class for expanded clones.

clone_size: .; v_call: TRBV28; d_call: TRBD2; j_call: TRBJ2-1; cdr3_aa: CASRLAGDNEQFF; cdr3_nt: TGTGCCAGCAGACTAGCGGGAGACAATGAGCAGTTCTTC
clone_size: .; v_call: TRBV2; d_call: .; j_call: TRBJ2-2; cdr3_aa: CASTLMSGELFF; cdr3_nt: TGTGCCAGCACATTAATGAGCGGGGAGCTGTTTTTT
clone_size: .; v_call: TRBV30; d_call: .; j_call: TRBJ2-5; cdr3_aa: CAWRPRGSSLGTQYF; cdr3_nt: TGTGCCTGGAGGCCTAGGGGGAGTAGTCTCGGGACCCAGTACTTC
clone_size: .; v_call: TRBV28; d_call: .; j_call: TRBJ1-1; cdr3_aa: CASSLEGAFGAFF; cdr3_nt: TGTGCCAGCAGTTTAGAAGGGGCGTTTGGAGCTTTCTTT
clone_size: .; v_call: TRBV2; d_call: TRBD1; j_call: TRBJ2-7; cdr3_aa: CASSPGQGEREQYF; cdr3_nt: TGTGCCAGCAGCCCGGGACAGGGGGAACGCGAGCAGTACTTC
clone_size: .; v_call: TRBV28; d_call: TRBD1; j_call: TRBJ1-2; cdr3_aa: CASSLDNPGQGTDGYTF; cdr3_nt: TGTGCCAGCAGTTTAGATAATCCGGGACAGGGGACGGATGGCTACACCTTC
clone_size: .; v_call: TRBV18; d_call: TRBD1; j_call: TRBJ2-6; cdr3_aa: CASSPGPGQGPSGANVLTF; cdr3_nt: TGTGCCAGCTCACCAGGGCCGGGACAGGGCCCCTCTGGGGCCAACGTCCTGACTTTC
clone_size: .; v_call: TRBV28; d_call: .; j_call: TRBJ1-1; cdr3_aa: CASSRAEAFF; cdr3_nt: TGTGCCAGCAGTCGAGCGGAAGCTTTCTTT
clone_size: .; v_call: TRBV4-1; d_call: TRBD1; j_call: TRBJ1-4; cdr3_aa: CASSHLRGTANEKLFF; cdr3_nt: TGCGCCAGCAGCCACCTAAGGGGGACAGCTAATGAAAAACTGTTTTTT
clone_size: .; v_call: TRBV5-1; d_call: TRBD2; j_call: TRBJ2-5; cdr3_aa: CASSPPGTRETQYF; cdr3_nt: TGCGCCAGCAGCCCCCCCGGGACTAGAGAGACCCAGTACTTC
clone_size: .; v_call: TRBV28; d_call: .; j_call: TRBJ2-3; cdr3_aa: CAPVRGKRDTQYF; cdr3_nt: TGTGCCCCCGTAAGGGGGAAAAGAGATACGCAGTATTTT
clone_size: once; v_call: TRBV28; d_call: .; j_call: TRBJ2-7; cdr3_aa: CASSLFRTVSYEQYF; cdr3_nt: TGTGCCAGCAGTTTATTCCGGACAGTCTCCTACGAGCAGTACTTC
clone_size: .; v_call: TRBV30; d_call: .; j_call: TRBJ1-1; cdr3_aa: CAWSQEGGFGEAFF; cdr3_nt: TGTGCCTGGAGTCAGGAGGGCGGCTTCGGTGAAGCTTTCTTT
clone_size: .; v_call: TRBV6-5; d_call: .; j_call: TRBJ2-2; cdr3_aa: CASSYDRSTGELFF; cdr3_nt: TGTGCCAGCAGTTACGACAGGTCCACCGGGGAGCTGTTTTTT
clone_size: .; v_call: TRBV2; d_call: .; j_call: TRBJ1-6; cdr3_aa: CASSAETLLNSPLHF; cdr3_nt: TGTGCCAGCAGTGCCGAGACATTGCTTAATTCACCCCTCCACTTT
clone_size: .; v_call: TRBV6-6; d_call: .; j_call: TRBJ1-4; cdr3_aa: CASSYGNSGEKLFF; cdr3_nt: TGTGCCAGCAGTTACGGCAACTCGGGGGAAAAACTGTTTTTT
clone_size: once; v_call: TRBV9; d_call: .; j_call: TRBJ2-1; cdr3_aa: CASSVGAKRQSYNEQFF; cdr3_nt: TGTGCCAGCAGCGTAGGCGCGAAGCGCCAATCCTACAATGAGCAGTTCTTC
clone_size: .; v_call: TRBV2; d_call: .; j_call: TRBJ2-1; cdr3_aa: CASSRGSGEQFF; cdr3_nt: TGTGCCAGCAGTCGGGGATCGGGTGAGCAGTTCTTC
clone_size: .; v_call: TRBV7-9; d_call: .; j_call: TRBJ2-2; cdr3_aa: CASSLAGGDTGELFF; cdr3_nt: TGTGCCAGCAGCTTAGCCGGCGGGGACACCGGGGAGCTGTTTTTT
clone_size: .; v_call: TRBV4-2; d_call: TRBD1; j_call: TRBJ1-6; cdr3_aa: CASSQDFLVGGRGDSPLHF; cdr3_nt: TGTGCCAGCAGCCAAGATTTCCTCGTGGGAGGCAGGGGGGATTCACCCCTCCACTTT
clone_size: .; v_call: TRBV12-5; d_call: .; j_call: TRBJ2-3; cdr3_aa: CASGSLGRGTDTQYF; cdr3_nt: TGTGCTAGTGGTTCCCTCGGGCGGGGCACAGATACGCAGTATTTT
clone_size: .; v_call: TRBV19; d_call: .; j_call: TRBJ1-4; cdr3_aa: CASSISVSNEKLFF; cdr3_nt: TGTGCCAGTAGTATATCAGTCTCTAATGAAAAACTGTTTTTT
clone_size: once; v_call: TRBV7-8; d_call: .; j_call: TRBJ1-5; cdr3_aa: CASSFGGNQPQHF; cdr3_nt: TGTGCCAGCAGCTTCGGGGGGAATCAGCCCCAGCATTTT
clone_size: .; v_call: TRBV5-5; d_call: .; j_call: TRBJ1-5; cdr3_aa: CASSLRGFNQPQHF; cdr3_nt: TGTGCCAGCAGCTTGAGAGGGTTCAATCAGCCCCAGCATTTT
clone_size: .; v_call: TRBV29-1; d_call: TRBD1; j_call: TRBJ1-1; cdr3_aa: CSVEGGGGAVTEAFF; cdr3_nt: TGCAGCGTTGAAGGCGGAGGGGGCGCGGTCACTGAAGCTTTCTTT
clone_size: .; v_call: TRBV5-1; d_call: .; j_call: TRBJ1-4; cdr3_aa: CASRGRDREKLFF; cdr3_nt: TGCGCCAGCAGGGGCAGGGATAGAGAAAAACTGTTTTTT
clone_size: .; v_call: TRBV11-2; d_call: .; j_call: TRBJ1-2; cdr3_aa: CASSSAADSHYGYTF; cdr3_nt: TGTGCCAGCAGCTCAGCCGCGGACAGCCACTATGGCTACACCTTC
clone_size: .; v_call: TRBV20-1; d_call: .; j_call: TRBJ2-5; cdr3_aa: CSAKNRETQYF; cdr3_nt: TGCAGTGCTAAGAATAGAGAGACCCAGTACTTC
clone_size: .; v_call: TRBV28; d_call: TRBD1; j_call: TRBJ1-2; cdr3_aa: CASSSQGMDYTF; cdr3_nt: TGTGCCAGCAGTTCACAGGGGATGGACTACACCTTC
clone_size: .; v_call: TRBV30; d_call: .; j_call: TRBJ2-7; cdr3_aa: CAWDTAYEQYF; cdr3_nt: TGTGCCTGGGACACAGCCTACGAGCAGTACTTC
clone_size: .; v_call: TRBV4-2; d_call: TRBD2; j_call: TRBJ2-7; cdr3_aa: CASSQGTSGTYEQYF; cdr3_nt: TGTGCCAGCAGCCAAGGGACTAGCGGGACTTACGAGCAGTACTTC
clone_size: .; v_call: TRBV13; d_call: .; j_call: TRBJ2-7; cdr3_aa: CASSLGRGSYEQYF; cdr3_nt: TGTGCCAGCAGCTTAGGGCGGGGCTCCTACGAGCAGTACTTC
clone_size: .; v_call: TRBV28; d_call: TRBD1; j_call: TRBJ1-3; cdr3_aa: CASSSEPGQGYGNTIYF; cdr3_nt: TGTGCCAGCAGTAGCGAACCCGGACAGGGATATGGAAACACCATATATTTT
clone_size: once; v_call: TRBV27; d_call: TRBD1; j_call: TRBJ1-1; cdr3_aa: CASKITQGVTEAFF; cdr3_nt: TGTGCCAGCAAAATCACACAGGGGGTGACTGAAGCTTTCTTT
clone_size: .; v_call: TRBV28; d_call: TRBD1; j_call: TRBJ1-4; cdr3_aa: CATFTGGPNEKLFF; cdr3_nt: TGTGCCACCTTCACAGGGGGACCAAATGAAAAACTGTTTTTT
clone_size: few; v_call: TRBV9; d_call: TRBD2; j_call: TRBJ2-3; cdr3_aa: CASALGGGVRTDTQYF; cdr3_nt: TGTGCCAGCGCGCTGGGCGGGGGGGTCCGCACAGATACGCAGTATTTT
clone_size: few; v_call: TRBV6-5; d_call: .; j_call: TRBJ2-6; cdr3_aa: CASSPLRSGANVLTF; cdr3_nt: TGTGCCAGCAGCCCTTTGCGCTCTGGGGCCAACGTCCTGACTTTC
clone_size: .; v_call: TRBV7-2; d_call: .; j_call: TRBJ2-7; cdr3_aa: CASARDFSPFYEQYF; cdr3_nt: TGTGCCAGCGCTCGGGACTTCTCCCCCTTCTACGAGCAGTACTTC
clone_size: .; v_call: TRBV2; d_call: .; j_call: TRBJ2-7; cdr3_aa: CASSDVTAYEQYF; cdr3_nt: TGTGCCAGCAGTGATGTTACGGCCTACGAGCAGTACTTC
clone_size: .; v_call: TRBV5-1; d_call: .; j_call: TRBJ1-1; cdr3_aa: CASSLGDRQAFF; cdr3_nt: TGCGCCAGCAGCTTGGGCGACAGACAAGCTTTCTTT
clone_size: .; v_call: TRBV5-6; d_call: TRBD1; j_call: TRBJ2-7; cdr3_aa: CASSRDRGEQYF; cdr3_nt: TGTGCCAGCAGCCGGGACAGGGGCGAGCAGTACTTC
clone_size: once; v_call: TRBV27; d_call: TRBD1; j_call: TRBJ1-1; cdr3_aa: CASSLSSRGSTEAFF; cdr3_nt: TGTGCCAGCAGTTTATCGAGCAGGGGGTCAACTGAAGCTTTCTTT
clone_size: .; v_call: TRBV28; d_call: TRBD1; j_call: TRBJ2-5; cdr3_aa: CASSFLGQGLKETQYF; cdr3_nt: TGTGCCAGCAGTTTCTTGGGACAGGGCCTGAAAGAGACCCAGTACTTC
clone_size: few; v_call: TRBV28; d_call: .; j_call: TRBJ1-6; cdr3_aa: CASSWPYNSPLHF; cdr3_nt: TGTGCCAGCAGTTGGCCTTATAATTCACCCCTCCACTTT
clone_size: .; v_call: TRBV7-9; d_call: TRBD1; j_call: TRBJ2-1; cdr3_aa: CASSSPPGTGSRDEQFF; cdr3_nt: TGTGCCAGCAGCTCACCTCCCGGGACAGGGTCTCGGGATGAGCAGTTCTTC
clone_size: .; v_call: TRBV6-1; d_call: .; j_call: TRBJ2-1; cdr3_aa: CASSEAEGARSNEQFF; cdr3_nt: TGTGCCAGCAGTGAAGCGGAGGGGGCACGGTCCAATGAGCAGTTCTTC
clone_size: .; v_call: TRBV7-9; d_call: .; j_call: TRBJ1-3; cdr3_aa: CASSFMDMAGNTIYF; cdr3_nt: TGTGCCAGCAGCTTCATGGACATGGCTGGAAACACCATATATTTT
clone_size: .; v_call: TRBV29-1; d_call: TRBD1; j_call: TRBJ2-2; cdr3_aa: CSVGQGNTGELFF; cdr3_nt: TGCAGCGTTGGACAGGGGAACACCGGGGAGCTGTTTTTT
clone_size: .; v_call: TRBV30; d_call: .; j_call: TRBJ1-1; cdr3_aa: CAWSVNRNTEAFF; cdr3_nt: TGTGCCTGGAGTGTAAACAGGAACACTGAAGCTTTCTTT
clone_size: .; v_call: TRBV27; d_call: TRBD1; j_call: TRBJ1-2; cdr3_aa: CATGTAIYGYTF; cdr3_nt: TGTGCCACGGGGACAGCTATCTATGGCTACACCTTC
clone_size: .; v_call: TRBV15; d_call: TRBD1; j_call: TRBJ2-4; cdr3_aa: CATSSRTGVDIQYF; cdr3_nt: TGTGCCACCAGCAGCCGGACAGGGGTAGACATTCAGTACTTC
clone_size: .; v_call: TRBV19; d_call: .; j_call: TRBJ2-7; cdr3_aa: CASSITGVDEQYF; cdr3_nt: TGTGCCAGTAGTATAACGGGAGTGGATGAGCAGTACTTC
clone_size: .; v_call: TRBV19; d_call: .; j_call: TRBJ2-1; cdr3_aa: CASSRDRNTYNEQFF; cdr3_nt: TGTGCCAGTAGTCGAGACAGGAATACCTACAATGAGCAGTTCTTC
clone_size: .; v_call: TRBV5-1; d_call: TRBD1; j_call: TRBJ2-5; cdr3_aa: CASSLTKTGEETQYF; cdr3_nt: TGCGCCAGCAGCTTGACCAAAACAGGGGAAGAGACCCAGTACTTC
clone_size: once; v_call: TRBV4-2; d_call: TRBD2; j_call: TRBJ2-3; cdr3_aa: CASSQEGLAGVFDTQYF; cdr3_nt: TGTGCCAGCAGCCAAGAGGGACTAGCGGGAGTTTTTGATACGCAGTATTTT
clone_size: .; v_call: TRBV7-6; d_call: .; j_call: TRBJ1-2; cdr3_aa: CASSPSPVELVNYGYTF; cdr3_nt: TGTGCCAGCAGCCCATCCCCAGTAGAACTAGTTAACTATGGCTACACCTTC
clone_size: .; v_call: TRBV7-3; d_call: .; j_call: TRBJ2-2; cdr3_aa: CASSMPSGINTGELFF; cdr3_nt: TGTGCCAGCAGCATGCCTTCAGGGATAAACACCGGGGAGCTGTTTTTT